This TCR beta chain was identified in a study of cytomegalovirus exposure and HLA in healthy donors. V dropped 3 bases and J dropped 0 bases, with 9 bases sitting between them. This CDR3 contains 16 residues. Per the germline V gene, CDR1 is LNHDA and CDR2 is SQIVND (reference sequence). Study observations and caveats: Across donors, most TCRs were seen rarely, yet some public ones were widespread. Using the classifier, cytomegalovirus status was reportedly diagnosed with high specificity and sensitivity.

To note about this clone: Its antigen is undetermined.

Amplification used 60 Vbeta primers and 13 Jbeta primers. Clones were read by immunoSEQ multiplex PCR, and TCRdb kept only the in-frame ones, dropping some. Found here are fewer than 200,000 clones, about nine tenths of them singletons; the top ten hold approximately 0.98%. The chain links TRBV19 to TRBJ1-6; D is ambiguous. Sequenced material: PBMCs. The receptor was derived from a boy between 2 and 10 years old in good health and CMV-seronegative. The DNA of the CDR3 is TGTGCCAGTAGTATGGTGGGCAGCTCCTATAATTCACCCCTCCACTTT. Its translation: CASSMVGSSYNSPLHF.